These 8 T cell receptor beta chains were all obtained from the same sample, sequenced in a study of technical replicates of blood from several donors. The protocol was immunoSEQ multiplex PCR, while the TCRdb copy is restricted to in-frame clones and leaves out a portion. The sample lists around 100,000 clones; 95% were seen once. Specimen: T cells isolated from PBMCs. These TCRs come from a human donor in good health.

V and J are TRBV9 and TRBJ2-7; the D gene is possibly TRBD2 (5 bases). Trimming took off 4 bases at V and 2 bases at J, with 19 bases between the two ends. CDR1 is SGDLS, CDR2 YYNGEE, per germline. This CDR3 has 16 amino acids. The DNA of the CDR3 is TGTGCCAGCAGCCCGAGGAGAGGGAGCGCGACCTACGAGCAGTACTTC. This gives the protein CASSPRRGSATYEQYF.

The V and J genes are TRBV6-4 and TRBJ2-1; 9 bases agree with TRBD2. The CDR3 spans 15 residues. The ends lost 3 bases at V and 7 bases at J; junction bases unmatched: 7. Germline CDR1 is MRHNA and CDR2 is SNTAGT. CDR3 coding DNA: TGTGCCAGCAGTGAGCAATTAGCGGGAGCGAATGAGCAGTTCTTC. Translating it yields CASSEQLAGANEQFF.

This chain joins TRBV6-1 and TRBJ2-7, with D maybe TRBD2 (5 bases). The germline V gene has CDR1 MNHNS and CDR2 SASEGT. V shed 6 bases and J shed 1 base, with 16 bases lying between them. CDR3 length equals 15 residues. The CDR3, as DNA: TGTGCCAGCAGGACCCGAGAGGGCGGTTCCTACGAGCAGTACTTC. Its translation is CASRTREGGSYEQYF.

This chain uses TRBV5-4 with TRBJ2-7, with 11 bases identical to TRBD2. CDR1 and CDR2 (germline): SGHNT, YYREEE (reference sequence). Trimming removed 3 bases from V and 0 bases from J; junction bases left unmatched: 5. The CDR3 runs 16 residues. CDR3 residues: CASSSLLAGASYEQYF. In nucleotides, the CDR3 is TGTGCCAGCAGCTCTTTACTAGCGGGGGCCTCCTACGAGCAGTACTTC.

This clone appeared a few times. Other DNA sequences within the sample encode an identical CDR3. The chain couples TRBV19 to TRBJ1-1, with D hard to call. Trimming stripped 3 bases from V and 1 base from J, with 3 bases between. The CDR3 length is 12 residues. Looked up from germline, CDR1 is LNHDA and CDR2 is SQIVND (reference sequence). CDR3 amino acids: CASSIRNTEAFF. The CDR3 DNA is TGTGCCAGTAGTATTCGGAACACTGAAGCTTTCTTT.

The chain employs TRBV6-6 and TRBJ2-7, with 9 bases lining up with TRBD2. V lost 8 bases and J lost 3; bases outside the gene matches: 5. The CDR3 runs to 13 residues. From germline, CDR1 is MNHNY and CDR2 SVGAGI (reference sequence). CDR3 region: CASLLTSGYEQYF. As DNA, the CDR3 is TGTGCCAGCCTCCTGACTAGCGGCTACGAGCAGTACTTC.

In this sample, this clone turned up once. The V gene is TRBV18, the J gene TRBJ2-5, with TRBD2 identical over 8 bases. CDR1 and CDR2 (germline): KGHSH, LQKENI. The CDR3 is made up of 15 amino acids. The V segment lost 3 bases and the J segment 1 base; nucleotides outside the gene matches: 4. The CDR3 DNA reads TGTGCCAGCTCACCTGTACGGGAGGGCCAAGAGACCCAGTACTTC. It specifies CASSPVREGQETQYF.

This chain joins TRBV6-5 and TRBJ1-4; no reliable D call. The germline V gene encodes CDR1 MNHEY and CDR2 SVGAGI. V was trimmed by 5 bases and J by 5 bases, leaving 12 bases between them. This CDR3 is built from 14 residues. The CDR3 spells CASSRTEENEKLFF. CDR3 sequence (DNA): TGTGCCAGCAGTCGGACGGAGGAGAATGAAAAACTGTTTTTT.